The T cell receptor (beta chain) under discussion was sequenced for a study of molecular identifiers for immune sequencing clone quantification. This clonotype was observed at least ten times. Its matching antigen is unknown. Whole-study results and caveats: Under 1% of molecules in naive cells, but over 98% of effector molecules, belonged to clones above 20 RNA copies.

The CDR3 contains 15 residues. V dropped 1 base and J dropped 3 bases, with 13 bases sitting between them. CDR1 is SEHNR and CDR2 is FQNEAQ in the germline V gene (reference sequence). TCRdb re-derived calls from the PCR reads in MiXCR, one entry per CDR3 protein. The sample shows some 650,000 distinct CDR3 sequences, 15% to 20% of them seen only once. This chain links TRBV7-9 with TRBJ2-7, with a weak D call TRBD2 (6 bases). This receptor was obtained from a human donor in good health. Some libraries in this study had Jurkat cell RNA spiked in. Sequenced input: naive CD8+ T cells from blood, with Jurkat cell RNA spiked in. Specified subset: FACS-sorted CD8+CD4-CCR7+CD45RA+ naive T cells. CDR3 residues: CASSLGFAGNYEQYF. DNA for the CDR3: TGTGCCAGCAGCTTAGGTTTTGCGGGAAACTACGAGCAGTACTTC. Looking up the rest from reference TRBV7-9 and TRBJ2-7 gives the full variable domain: DTGVSQNPRHKITKRGQNVTFRCDPISEHNRLYWYRQTLGQGPEFLTYFQNEAQLEKSRLLSDRFSAERPKGSFSTLEIQRTEQGDSAMYLCASSLGFAGNYEQYFGPGTRLTVT.